This TCR beta chain was identified during a study of blood T cell repertoires in COVID-19. Looking at the study overall: Samples of COVID-19 (acute and convalescent) were obtained from the United States, Italy and Spain. T cells, B-cell-depleted T cells, or PBMCs provided the cDNA or gDNA that served as material.

Enrolled through a virtual design, the participants were between roughly 18 and 100 years of age and came from under 30 US areas. Trimming shortened V by 5 bases and J by 4 bases, and 11 bases separated the two germline ends. CDR1 is MNHEY, CDR2 SVGEGT, per germline. CDR3 size: 13 residues. TCRdb's table, derived via immunoSEQ multiplex PCR, lists solely in-frame clones and lacks some. The sample lists some 460,000 clones, about 85% occurring once. The sequence was obtained from a woman aged 18-29 years with acute COVID-19. Sequencing was performed on PBMCs or T cells enriched from blood (not recorded which). This chain joins TRBV6-2 or TRBV6-3 and TRBJ1-2; tentatively, D is TRBD1 (6 bases). The DNA for the CDR3 is TGTGCCAGCAGTCCCGACAGGCTCTATGGCTACACCTTC. It yields the protein CASSPDRLYGYTF.